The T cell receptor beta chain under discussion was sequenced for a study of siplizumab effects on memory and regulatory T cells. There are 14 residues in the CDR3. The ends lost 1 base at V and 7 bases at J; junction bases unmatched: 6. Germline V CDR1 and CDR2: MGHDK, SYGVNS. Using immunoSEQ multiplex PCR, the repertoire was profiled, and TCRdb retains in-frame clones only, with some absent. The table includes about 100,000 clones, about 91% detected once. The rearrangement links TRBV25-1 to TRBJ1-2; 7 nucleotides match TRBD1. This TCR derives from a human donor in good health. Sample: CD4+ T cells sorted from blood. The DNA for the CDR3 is TGTGCCAGCAGTGAATTAACAGGGGTGGGTGGCTACACCTTC. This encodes CASSELTGVGGYTF.